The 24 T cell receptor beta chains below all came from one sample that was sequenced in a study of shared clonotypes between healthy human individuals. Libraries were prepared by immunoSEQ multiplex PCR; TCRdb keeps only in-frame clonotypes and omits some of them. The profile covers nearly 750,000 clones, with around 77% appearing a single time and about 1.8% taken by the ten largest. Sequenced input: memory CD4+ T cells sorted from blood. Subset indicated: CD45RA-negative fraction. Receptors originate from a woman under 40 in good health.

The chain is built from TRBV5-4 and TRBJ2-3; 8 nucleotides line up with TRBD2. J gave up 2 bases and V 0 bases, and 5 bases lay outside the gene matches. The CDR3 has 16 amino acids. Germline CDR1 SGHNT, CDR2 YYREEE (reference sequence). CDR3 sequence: CASSLAQRETTDTQYF. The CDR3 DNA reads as TGTGCCAGCAGCTTGGCCCAGCGGGAGACCACAGATACGCAGTATTTT.

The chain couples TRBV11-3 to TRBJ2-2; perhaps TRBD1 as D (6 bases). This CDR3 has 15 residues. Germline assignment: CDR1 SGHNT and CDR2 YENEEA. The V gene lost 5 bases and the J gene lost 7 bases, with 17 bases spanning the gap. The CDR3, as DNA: TGTGCCAGCAGCCAAGATGGACAGTTCGGCGGGGAGCTGTTTTTT. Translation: CASSQDGQFGGELFF.

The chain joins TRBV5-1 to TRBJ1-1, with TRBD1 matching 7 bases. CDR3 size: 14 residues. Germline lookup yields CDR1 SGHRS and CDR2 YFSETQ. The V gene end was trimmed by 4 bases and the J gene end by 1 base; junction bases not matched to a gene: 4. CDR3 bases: TGCGCCAGCAGCCGATGGACAGGGAACACTGAAGCTTTCTTT. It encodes CASSRWTGNTEAFF.

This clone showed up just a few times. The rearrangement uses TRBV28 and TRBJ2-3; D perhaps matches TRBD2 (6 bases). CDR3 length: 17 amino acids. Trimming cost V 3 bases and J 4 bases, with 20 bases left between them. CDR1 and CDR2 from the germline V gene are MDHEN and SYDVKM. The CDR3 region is CASSFARRVRDSDTQYF. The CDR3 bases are TGTGCCAGCAGTTTTGCGAGGAGGGTTCGAGATTCAGATACGCAGTATTTT.

This chain's CDR3 is CASSTLGESNTGELFF. For the CDR3, the DNA is TGTGCCAGCAGCACCCTGGGGGAATCGAACACCGGGGAGCTGTTTTTT. V is TRBV21-1 and J is TRBJ2-2. TRBV21-1 is a recognized pseudogene. The CDR3 is 16 amino acids.

For the CDR3, the DNA is TGTGCCAGTAAACACAGGGGAGATAATTACGAGCAGTACTTC. Protein product: CASKHRGDNYEQYF. J is TRBJ2-7 and V is TRBV19, with 7 bases fitting TRBD1. CDR1 and CDR2 (germline): LNHDA, SQIVND (reference sequence). V lost 7 bases and J lost 4; bases outside the gene matches: 10. The CDR3 has 14 residues.

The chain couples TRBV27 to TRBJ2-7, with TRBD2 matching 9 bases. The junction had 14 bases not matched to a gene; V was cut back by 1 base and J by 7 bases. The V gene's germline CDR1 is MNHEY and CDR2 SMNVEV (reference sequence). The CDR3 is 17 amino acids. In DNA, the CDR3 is TGTGCCAGCAGTTTATGGCCGCCGGGACTAGCTCTTGTTGAGCAGTACTTC. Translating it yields CASSLWPPGLALVEQYF.

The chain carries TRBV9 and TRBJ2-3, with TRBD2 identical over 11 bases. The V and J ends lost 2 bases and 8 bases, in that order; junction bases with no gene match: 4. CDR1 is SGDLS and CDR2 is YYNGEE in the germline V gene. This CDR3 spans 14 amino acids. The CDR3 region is CASSVGLAAATQYF. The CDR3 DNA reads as TGTGCCAGCAGCGTGGGACTAGCGGCCGCTACGCAGTATTTT.

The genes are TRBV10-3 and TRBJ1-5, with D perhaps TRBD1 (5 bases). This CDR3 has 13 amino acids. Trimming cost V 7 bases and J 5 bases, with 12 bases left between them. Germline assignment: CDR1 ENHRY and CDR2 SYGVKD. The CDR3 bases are TGTGCCATCAATGGACACCCAGATCAGCCCCAGCATTTT. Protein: CAINGHPDQPQHF.

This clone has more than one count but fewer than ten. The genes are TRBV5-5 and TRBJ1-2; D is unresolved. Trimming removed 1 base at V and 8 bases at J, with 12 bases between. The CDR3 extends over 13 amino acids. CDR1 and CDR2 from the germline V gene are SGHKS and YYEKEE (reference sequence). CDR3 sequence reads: CASSLIPPGGYTF. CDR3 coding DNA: TGTGCCAGCAGCTTGATCCCCCCGGGGGGCTACACCTTC. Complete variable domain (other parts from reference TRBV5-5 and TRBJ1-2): DAGVTQSPTHLIKTRGQQVTLRCSPISGHKSVSWYQQVLGQGPQFIFQYYEKEERGRGNFPDRFSARQFPNYSSELNVNALLLGDSALYLCASSLIPPGGYTFGSGTRLTVV.

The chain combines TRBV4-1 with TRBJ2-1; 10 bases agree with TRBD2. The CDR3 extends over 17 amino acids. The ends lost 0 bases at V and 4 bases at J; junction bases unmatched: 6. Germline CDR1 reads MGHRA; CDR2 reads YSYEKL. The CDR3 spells CASSQDPGLALYNEQFF. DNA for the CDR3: TGCGCCAGCAGCCAAGACCCGGGACTAGCGCTTTACAATGAGCAGTTCTTC.

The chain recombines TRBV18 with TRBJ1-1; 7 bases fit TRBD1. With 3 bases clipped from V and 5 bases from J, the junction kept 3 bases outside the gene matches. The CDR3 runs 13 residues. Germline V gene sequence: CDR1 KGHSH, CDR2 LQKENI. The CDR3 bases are TGTGCCAGCTCACCGGGACAGACTACTGAAGCTTTCTTT. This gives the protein CASSPGQTTEAFF.

The CDR3 sequence is CASRRVRDTGELFF. As DNA, the CDR3 is TGTGCCAGCAGGAGGGTACGGGACACCGGGGAGCTGTTTTTT. V gene TRBV28 combines with J gene TRBJ2-2, with a tentative D call TRBD2 (5 bases). The germline V and J ends were trimmed by 6 bases and 3 bases, with 11 bases remaining between them. This CDR3 comprises 14 residues. Germline values: CDR1 MDHEN, CDR2 SYDVKM.

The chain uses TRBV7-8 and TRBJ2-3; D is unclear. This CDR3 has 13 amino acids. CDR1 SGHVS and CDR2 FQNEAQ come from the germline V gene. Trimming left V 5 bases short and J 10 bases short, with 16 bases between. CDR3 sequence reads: CASSRVRPASQYF. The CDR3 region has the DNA TGTGCCAGCAGCCGCGTTAGGCCTGCCTCGCAGTATTTT.

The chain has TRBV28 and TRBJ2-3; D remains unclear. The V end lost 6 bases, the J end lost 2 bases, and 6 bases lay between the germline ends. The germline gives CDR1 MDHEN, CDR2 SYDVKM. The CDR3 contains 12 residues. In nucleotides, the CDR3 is TGTGCCAGCAGAGGAGTCACAGATACGCAGTATTTT. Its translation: CASRGVTDTQYF.

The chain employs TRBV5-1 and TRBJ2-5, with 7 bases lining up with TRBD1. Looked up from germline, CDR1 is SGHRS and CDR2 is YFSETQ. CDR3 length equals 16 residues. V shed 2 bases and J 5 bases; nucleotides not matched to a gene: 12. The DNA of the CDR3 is TGCGCCAGCAGCTTTCGACAAAGGGGGCCGGATGAGACCCAGTACTTC. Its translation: CASSFRQRGPDETQYF.

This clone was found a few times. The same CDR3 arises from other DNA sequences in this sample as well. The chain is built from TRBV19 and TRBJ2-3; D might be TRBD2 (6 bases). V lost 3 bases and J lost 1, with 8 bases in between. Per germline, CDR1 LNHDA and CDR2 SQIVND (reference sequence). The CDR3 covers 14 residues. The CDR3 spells CASSIPSGTDTQYF. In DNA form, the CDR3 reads TGTGCCAGTAGTATTCCTAGCGGCACAGATACGCAGTATTTT.

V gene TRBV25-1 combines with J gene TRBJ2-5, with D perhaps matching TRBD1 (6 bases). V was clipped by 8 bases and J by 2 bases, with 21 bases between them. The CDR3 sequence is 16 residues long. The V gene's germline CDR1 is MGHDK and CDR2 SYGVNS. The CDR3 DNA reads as TGTGCCAGCCAACCGGGACCACAGGGACCTCAAGAGACCCAGTACTTC. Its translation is CASQPGPQGPQETQYF.

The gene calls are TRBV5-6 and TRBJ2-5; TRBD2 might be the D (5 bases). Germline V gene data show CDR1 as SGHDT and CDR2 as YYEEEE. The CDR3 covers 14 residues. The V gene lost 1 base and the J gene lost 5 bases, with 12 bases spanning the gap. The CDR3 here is CASSLLDLTETQYF. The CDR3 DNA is TGTGCCAGCAGCTTGCTGGACTTAACTGAGACCCAGTACTTC.

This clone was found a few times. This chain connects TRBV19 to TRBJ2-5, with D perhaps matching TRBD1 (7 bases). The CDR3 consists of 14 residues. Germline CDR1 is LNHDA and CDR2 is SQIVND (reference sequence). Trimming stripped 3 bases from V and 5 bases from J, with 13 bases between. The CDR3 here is CASSMRGQSETQYF. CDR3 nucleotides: TGTGCCAGTAGTATGCGGGGACAGTCCGAGACCCAGTACTTC.

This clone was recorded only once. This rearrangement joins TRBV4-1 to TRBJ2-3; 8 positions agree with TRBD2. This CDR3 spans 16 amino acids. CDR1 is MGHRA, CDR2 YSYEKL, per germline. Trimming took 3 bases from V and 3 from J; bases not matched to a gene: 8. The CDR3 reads CASSHPIAGRTDTQYF. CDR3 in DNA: TGCGCCAGCAGCCACCCGATAGCGGGACGGACAGATACGCAGTATTTT.

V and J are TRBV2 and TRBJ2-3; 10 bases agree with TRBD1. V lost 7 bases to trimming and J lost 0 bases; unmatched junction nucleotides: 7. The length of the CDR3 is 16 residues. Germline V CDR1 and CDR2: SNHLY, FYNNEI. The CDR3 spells CASTMGQGSSTDTQYF. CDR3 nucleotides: TGTGCCAGCACCATGGGACAGGGGTCGAGCACAGATACGCAGTATTTT.

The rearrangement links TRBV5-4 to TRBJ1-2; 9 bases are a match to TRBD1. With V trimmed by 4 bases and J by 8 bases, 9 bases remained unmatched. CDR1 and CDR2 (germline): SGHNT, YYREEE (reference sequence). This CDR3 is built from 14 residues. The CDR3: CASSPNRGLGGYTF. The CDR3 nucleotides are TGTGCCAGCAGCCCAAACAGGGGGCTGGGCGGCTACACCTTC.

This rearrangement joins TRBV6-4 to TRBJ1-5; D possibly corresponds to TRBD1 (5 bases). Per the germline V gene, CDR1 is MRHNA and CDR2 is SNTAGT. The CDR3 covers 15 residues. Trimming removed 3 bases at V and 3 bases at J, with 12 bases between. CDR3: CASSEMDIINQPQHF. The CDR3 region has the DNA TGTGCCAGCAGTGAAATGGACATTATCAATCAGCCCCAGCATTTT.